The 25 T cell receptor beta chains below all came from one sample that was sequenced in a study of blood T cell repertoires in COVID-19 (dated by TCRdb to the early 2020s). Libraries were made using the immunoSEQ multiplex PCR assay. The clones in this table, taken by TCRdb from immuneACCESS, are in-frame only. Not every clone is retained; where verified, under half of the shortfall comes from an unresolved V gene, and the cause of the rest is unknown. The sample data list 210,000 or so clones, and around nine tenths of these were observed just once. Clones ranked in the top ten supply about 1.5% of the sample. The sample consisted of peripheral blood. These receptors were obtained from a man aged 18 to 29 with active or convalescent COVID-19.

The chain uses TRBV5-6 and TRBJ1-5; D is unresolved. The V gene lost 1 base and the J gene lost 5 bases, with 10 bases spanning the gap. Germline V gene data show CDR1 as SGHDT and CDR2 as YYEEEE. The CDR3 spans 14 residues. CDR3 sequence reads: CASSLMRGYQPQHF. As DNA, the CDR3 is TGTGCCAGCAGCTTGATGAGAGGGTATCAGCCCCAGCATTTT. Filled out from reference TRBV5-6 and TRBJ1-5, the complete variable domain reads DAGVTQSPTHLIKTRGQQVTLRCSPKSGHDTVSWYQQALGQGPQFIFQYYEEEERQRGNFPDRFSGHQFPNYSSELNVNALLLGDSALYLCASSLMRGYQPQHFGDGTRLSIL.

This rearrangement joins TRBV2 to TRBJ1-5, with 8 bases fitting TRBD1. The ends lost 4 bases at V and 6 bases at J; junction bases unmatched: 2. The CDR3 spans 13 residues. Germline V CDR1 and CDR2: SNHLY, FYNNEI. The CDR3 DNA is TGTGCCAGCAGTGGACAGGGGAGTCAGCCCCAGCATTTT. Protein product: CASSGQGSQPQHF.

The chain carries TRBV6-5 and TRBJ1-2; perhaps TRBD1 as D (6 bases). V lost 6 bases to trimming and J lost 0 bases, with 11 bases between them. Germline V gene sequence: CDR1 MNHEY, CDR2 SVGAGI. CDR3 length equals 14 residues. The CDR3: CASRPGATNYGYTF. The CDR3 nucleotides read TGTGCCAGCAGACCAGGGGCTACTAACTATGGCTACACCTTC.

This rearrangement joins TRBV19 to TRBJ2-3, with 9 bases identical to TRBD2. The length of the CDR3 is 15 residues. V was pared by 9 bases and J by 3 bases, with 10 bases of the junction left unmatched. Germline CDR1 reads LNHDA; CDR2 reads SQIVND (reference sequence). The CDR3 loop reads CASTLGLAGTDTQYF. The CDR3 nucleotides read TGTGCCAGCACACTGGGGCTAGCGGGAACAGATACGCAGTATTTT.

The genes are TRBV6-5 and TRBJ1-1, with D maybe TRBD1 (6 bases). V was trimmed by 6 bases and J by 3 bases, leaving 11 bases between them. The V gene's germline CDR1 is MNHEY and CDR2 SVGAGI. The CDR3 spans 13 residues. The CDR3 loop is CASRLTGYTEAFF. CDR3 in DNA: TGTGCCAGCAGGCTTACAGGGTACACTGAAGCTTTCTTT.

The chain joins TRBV11-3 to TRBJ2-3; tentative D call: TRBD2 (6 bases). The CDR3 sequence is 14 residues long. V dropped 5 bases and J dropped 0 bases, with 9 bases sitting between them. Germline V gene lookup returns CDR1 SGHNT and CDR2 YENEEA. CDR3 DNA: TGTGCCAGCAGCGGGGGGAGTAGCACAGATACGCAGTATTTT. As protein: CASSGGSSTDTQYF.

This clone has just one count. V is TRBV7-6 and J is TRBJ1-1; 8 nucleotides match TRBD1. Per the germline V gene, CDR1 is SGHVS and CDR2 is FNYEAQ. The CDR3 has 15 residues. With V trimmed by 5 bases and J by 1 base, 6 bases remained unmatched. The CDR3 region is CASSRSGTGNTEAFF. DNA for the CDR3: TGTGCCAGCAGCCGGTCCGGGACAGGGAACACTGAAGCTTTCTTT.

V is TRBV30 and J is TRBJ1-2; 9 nucleotides line up with TRBD1. There are 14 residues in the CDR3. Germline trimming cut 3 bases from V and 2 bases from J; bases unmatched to any gene: 4. Germline CDR1 GTSNPN, CDR2 SVGIG (reference sequence). The CDR3 region has the DNA TGTGCCTGGAGGGTACAGGGGGCCAACTATGGCTACACCTTC. It translates to CAWRVQGANYGYTF.

The V and J genes are TRBV6-1 and TRBJ1-1, with a tentative D call TRBD1 (6 bases). Between the trimmed V and J ends, which lost 4 bases and 3 bases, there was a span of 18 bases. The length of the CDR3 is 16 residues. Germline V gives CDR1 MNHNS, CDR2 SASEGT. The DNA for the CDR3 is TGTGCCAGCAGTGCTACAGGGCAAAGGTGGGACACTGAAGCTTTCTTT. Its translation: CASSATGQRWDTEAFF.

V is TRBV4-1 and J is TRBJ2-1, with 10 bases that match TRBD2. The CDR3 length is 18 residues. The germline gives CDR1 MGHRA, CDR2 YSYEKL. J gave up 10 bases and V 4 bases, and 19 bases lay outside the gene matches. The DNA for the CDR3 is TGCGCCAGCAGCCTCTTAAGTGGTGCTAGCGGGAGACCCGGAGAGCAGTTCTTC. Protein: CASSLLSGASGRPGEQFF.

The chain uses TRBV3-1 (or the pseudogene TRBV3-2) and TRBJ2-5; 11 nucleotides line up with TRBD2. Trimming removed 1 base from V and 5 bases from J; junction bases left unmatched: 3. CDR3 length equals 15 residues. Germline CDR1 is LGHDT and CDR2 is YNNKEL (reference sequence). The CDR3 reads CASSQGLAGRETQYF. The CDR3 DNA is TGTGCCAGCAGCCAAGGACTAGCGGGACGGGAGACCCAGTACTTC.

The chain joins TRBV4-2 to TRBJ1-6; D is possibly TRBD1 (6 bases). The germline gives CDR1 LGHNA, CDR2 YNFKEQ. This CDR3 is built from 16 residues. V shed 2 bases and J shed 7 bases, with 15 bases lying between them. The CDR3 loop reads CASSQSNRVQNSPLHF. The CDR3 DNA sequence: TGTGCCAGCAGCCAAAGCAACAGGGTCCAAAATTCACCCCTCCACTTT.

This clone was seen only a few times. The CDR3 DNA reads as TGTGCCAGCAGCCAAGAATCGCAGTCTTATGGCTACACCTTC. Amino acids: CASSQESQSYGYTF. The chain recombines TRBV4-2 with TRBJ1-2, with D unclear. Per the germline V gene, CDR1 is LGHNA and CDR2 is YNFKEQ. Trimming pared 0 bases from V and 5 bases from J, leaving 10 bases between. The CDR3 is 14 amino acids.

CDR3 DNA sequence: TGTGCCAGCAGCCCCGAGGCAGCCTACAATGAGCAGTTCTTC. This sequence encodes CASSPEAAYNEQFF. The V call is TRBV5-6, the J call TRBJ2-1; the D is unclear. Germline CDR1 and CDR2: SGHDT and YYEEEE. The V end lost 4 bases, the J end lost 2 bases, and 10 bases lay between the germline ends. The CDR3 is made up of 14 amino acids.

The chain is built from TRBV19 and TRBJ1-1, with D perhaps TRBD1 (5 bases). V lost 5 bases and J 1 base, leaving 11 bases between the germline ends. This CDR3 has 14 residues. Germline V CDR1 and CDR2: LNHDA, SQIVND (reference sequence). The CDR3 spells CASSGGWENTEAFF. DNA of the CDR3: TGTGCCAGTAGTGGGGGGTGGGAGAACACTGAAGCTTTCTTT.

The chain uses TRBV7-6 and TRBJ2-7; 10 nucleotides agree with TRBD1. V lost 4 bases and J lost 2; bases outside the gene matches: 8. This CDR3 is built from 16 residues. From germline, CDR1 is SGHVS and CDR2 FNYEAQ. Written as DNA, the CDR3 is TGTGCCAGCAGCTCAATGGGACAGGGGTCCACCTACGAGCAGTACTTC. Translation: CASSSMGQGSTYEQYF.

V gene TRBV28 combines with J gene TRBJ1-3; D gene unclear. The CDR3 is 18 residues long. The V and J ends lost 2 bases and 0 bases respectively, with 17 bases between them. From germline, CDR1 is MDHEN and CDR2 SYDVKM. CDR3 nucleotides: TGTGCCAGCAGTTTAAGGGAGTCGTTGAGTCCCTCTGGAAACACCATATATTTT. As protein: CASSLRESLSPSGNTIYF.

This chain joins TRBV5-4 and TRBJ1-1, with 8 bases identical to TRBD1. This CDR3 is built from 14 residues. Germline CDR1 reads SGHNT; CDR2 reads YYREEE (reference sequence). Trimming removed 1 base from V and 2 bases from J; junction bases left unmatched: 1. The CDR3 sequence is CASSLQGANTEAFF. DNA for the CDR3: TGTGCCAGCAGCTTGCAGGGGGCAAACACTGAAGCTTTCTTT.

The J gene is TRBJ2-7, the V gene TRBV5-6; 7 positions agree with TRBD1. The CDR3 runs 14 residues. Germline V gives CDR1 SGHDT, CDR2 YYEEEE. Germline trimming cut 6 bases from V and 2 bases from J; bases unmatched to any gene: 8. CDR3 sequence: CASIQTGYPYEQYF. The DNA for the CDR3 is TGTGCCAGCATCCAGACAGGGTATCCCTACGAGCAGTACTTC.

The chain is built from TRBV2 and TRBJ2-5; TRBD2 matches at 15 bases. This CDR3 contains 16 residues. CDR1 and CDR2 (germline): SNHLY, FYNNEI. The V segment lost 5 bases and the J segment 9 bases; nucleotides outside the gene matches: 10. As DNA, the CDR3 is TGTGCCAGCAGTCCGGGACTAGCGGGAGGTTTTTTGCCCCAGTACTTC. Its protein product is CASSPGLAGGFLPQYF.

This clone showed up just once. The chain joins TRBV5-4 to TRBJ2-4, with TRBD2 identical over 9 bases. Germline lookup yields CDR1 SGHNT and CDR2 YYREEE (reference sequence). Trimming took 4 bases from V and 8 from J; bases not matched to a gene: 13. The CDR3 consists of 16 residues. CDR3 DNA sequence: TGTGCCAGCAGCCGAAGGCTGGCGGGAGGGCGAGACATTCAGTACTTC. It encodes CASSRRLAGGRDIQYF.

The chain carries TRBV2 and TRBJ1-2; 9 bases map to TRBD1. With 6 bases clipped from V and 5 bases from J, the junction kept 10 bases outside the gene matches. The CDR3 sequence is 15 residues long. The germline gives CDR1 SNHLY, CDR2 FYNNEI. As DNA, the CDR3 is TGTGCCAGCAGAGACCGGGACAGGGTTGGATATGGCTACACCTTC. The encoded protein is CASRDRDRVGYGYTF.

This clone was seen just once. The V and J genes are TRBV2 and TRBJ2-1, with 9 bases identical to TRBD1. Germline values: CDR1 SNHLY, CDR2 FYNNEI. CDR3 length: 14 residues. V dropped 10 bases and J dropped 5; count of bases not matched to a gene: 9. CDR3 in DNA: TGTGCCACCCTACCGGGACAGGGCCACAATGAGCAGTTCTTC. This gives the protein CATLPGQGHNEQFF.

This clone was picked up a small number of times. This rearrangement joins TRBV7-3 to TRBJ2-3; TRBD2 matches at 8 bases. This CDR3 region has 19 residues. Germline V gene lookup returns CDR1 SGHTA and CDR2 FQGTGA. Unmatched junction bases numbered 22, after V lost 5 bases and J lost 6 bases. Here the CDR3 reads CASSPGWGGRIIGGDTQYF. The CDR3 coding sequence is TGTGCCAGCAGCCCCGGATGGGGCGGGAGGATTATAGGTGGGGATACGCAGTATTTT.

The chain employs TRBV7-6 and TRBJ2-7, with D possibly matching TRBD1 (5 bases). Germline CDR1 SGHVS, CDR2 FNYEAQ. The CDR3 covers 16 residues. The V and J ends lost 0 bases and 2 bases respectively, with 14 bases between them. CDR3 sequence (DNA): TGTGCCAGCAGCTTAGCGTCACAGGACCCGACCTACGAGCAGTACTTC. Translation: CASSLASQDPTYEQYF. The entire variable domain, with the rest obtained from reference TRBV7-6 and TRBJ2-7, is as follows: GAGVSQSPRYKVTKRGQDVALRCDPISGHVSLYWYRQALGQGPEFLTYFNYEAQQDKSGLPNDRFSAERPEGSISTLTIQRTEQRDSAMYRCASSLASQDPTYEQYFGPGTRLTVT.